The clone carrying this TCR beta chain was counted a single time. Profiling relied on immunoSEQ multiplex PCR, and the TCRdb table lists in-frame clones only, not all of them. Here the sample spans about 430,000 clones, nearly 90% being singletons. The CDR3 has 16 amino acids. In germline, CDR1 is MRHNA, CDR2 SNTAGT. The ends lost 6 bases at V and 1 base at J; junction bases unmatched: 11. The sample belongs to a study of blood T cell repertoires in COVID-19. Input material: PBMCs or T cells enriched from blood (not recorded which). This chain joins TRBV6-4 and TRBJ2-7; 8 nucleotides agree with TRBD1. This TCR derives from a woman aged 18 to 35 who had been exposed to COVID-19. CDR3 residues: CASRARTGSLSYEQYF. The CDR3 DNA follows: TGTGCCAGCAGGGCCCGGACAGGGAGCCTATCCTACGAGCAGTACTTC.